This entry lists 14 T cell receptor beta chains sequenced from one sample in a study of CDR3 diversity in severe acne. TCRdb fed the PCR reads into MiXCR, producing one record per CDR3 protein. The profile shows 89,000 or so distinct CDR3 sequences, roughly half of them singletons. Sequencing was done on a sample of blood. The receptors here all came from a male donor in good health, serving as a control.

In its sample, this clonotype was seen many times. This chain links TRBV29-1 with TRBJ1-5, with D uncertain. Germline loops: CDR1 SQVTM, CDR2 ANQGSEA. V shed 4 bases and J shed 4 bases, with 11 bases lying between them. The CDR3 is made up of 13 amino acids. The CDR3 nucleotides read TGCAGCGTTGTAAGTCTTCCGAATCAGCCCCAGCATTTT. The encoded protein is CSVVSLPNQPQHF.

The V gene is TRBV20-1, the J gene TRBJ1-1; D not certain. The CDR3 extends over 13 amino acids. The V gene's germline CDR1 is DFQATT and CDR2 SNEGSKA (reference sequence). The V and J ends lost 5 bases and 1 base respectively, with 11 bases between them. The CDR3 is CSAGSDGNTEAFF. CDR3 sequence (DNA): TGCAGTGCTGGGAGCGACGGGAACACTGAAGCTTTCTTT.

The gene calls are TRBV19 and TRBJ1-3, with TRBD1 identical over 9 bases. Per germline, CDR1 LNHDA and CDR2 SQIVND (reference sequence). The CDR3 loop spans 13 amino acids. V gave up 5 bases and J gave up 8 bases; unmatched junction bases: 4. In DNA form, the CDR3 reads TGTGCCAGTAGTTCCAGACAGGGGGACACCATATATTTT. Translating gives CASSSRQGDTIYF. The variable domain in full, with the rest retrieved from reference TRBV19 and TRBJ1-3, is DGGITQSPKYLFRKEGQNVTLSCEQNLNHDAMYWYRQDPGQGLRLIYYSQIVNDFQKGDIAEGYSVSREKKESFPLTVTSAQKNPTAFYLCASSSRQGDTIYFGEGSWLTVV.

This clonotype has more than one count but fewer than ten. The V gene is TRBV9, the J gene TRBJ1-1; possibly TRBD1 for D (6 bases). The V end lost 2 bases, the J end lost 5 bases, and 13 bases lay between the germline ends. Germline CDR1 SGDLS, CDR2 YYNGEE. The CDR3 sequence is 14 residues long. This CDR3 is CASSVQGLGTEAFF. CDR3 nucleotides: TGTGCCAGCAGCGTGCAGGGGTTGGGGACTGAAGCTTTCTTT.

This clonotype was seen at least ten times. The rearrangement uses TRBV6-1 and TRBJ1-2; 7 positions match TRBD1. CDR3 length equals 16 residues. V lost 1 base to trimming and J lost 4 bases; unmatched junction nucleotides: 9. Germline CDR1 is MNHNS and CDR2 is SASEGT. The CDR3 protein is CASSEVLQGSGYGYTF. CDR3 in DNA: TGTGCCAGCAGTGAAGTCTTACAGGGGTCGGGCTATGGCTACACCTTC.

The chain carries TRBV24-1 and TRBJ2-2; a possible D gene is TRBD1 (6 bases). This CDR3 is built from 17 residues. V lost 0 bases, J lost 0 bases, and 10 bases lay in between. Germline V CDR1 and CDR2: KGHDR, SFDVKD. The CDR3 region has the DNA TGTGCCACCAGTGATTTGTCGACAGGCCCGAACACCGGGGAGCTGTTTTTT. Amino acid sequence: CATSDLSTGPNTGELFF.

The chain joins TRBV7-9 to TRBJ2-7, with 9 bases matching TRBD1. V gave up 5 bases and J gave up 3 bases; unmatched junction bases: 5. The germline gives CDR1 SEHNR, CDR2 FQNEAQ (reference sequence). This CDR3 has 14 amino acids. CDR3 DNA: TGTGCCAGCAGCCGGACAGGGGATAGCTACGAGCAGTACTTC. Translation: CASSRTGDSYEQYF.

The rearrangement links TRBV5-1 to TRBJ1-1; D might be TRBD1 (6 bases). This CDR3 region has 17 residues. V lost 4 bases to trimming and J lost 3 bases, with 22 bases between them. The germline V gene has CDR1 SGHRS and CDR2 YFSETQ. The CDR3 DNA follows: TGCGCCAGCAGCAAGGACAGTCCTAACTATGGCTACACTGAAGCTTTCTTT. The encoded protein is CASSKDSPNYGYTEAFF.

In this sample, this clonotype turned up once. A junction end diverges from the germline sequence, so it may reflect a read error. V usage is TRBV7-2 and J usage is TRBJ1-3; 8 positions agree with TRBD1. Germline loops: CDR1 SGHTA, CDR2 FQGNSA. The CDR3 length is 14 residues. The CDR3 reads CASSYTGGGNTMYF. In nucleotides, the CDR3 is TGTGCCAGCAGCTACACAGGGGGAGGAAACACCATGTATTTT. Filled out from reference TRBV7-2 and TRBJ1-3, the complete variable domain reads GAGVSQSPSNKVTEKGKDVELRCDPISGHTALYWYRQSLGQGLEFLIYFQGNSAPDKSGLPSDRFSAERTGGSVSTLTIQRTQQEDSAVYLCASSYTGGGNTMYFGEGSWLTVV.

Concerning this clonotype: Germline and junction disagree at one end, which may indicate a read error. The V and J genes are TRBV25-1 and TRBJ1-5, with 10 nucleotides matching TRBD1. The CDR3 runs 17 residues. Looked up from germline, CDR1 is MGHDK and CDR2 is SYGVNS. The CDR3 DNA sequence: TGTGCCAGTAGTGCCCGGGACAGGGGAGGGGGCAATCAGCCCCAGCATTTT. Its protein is CASSARDRGGGNQPQHF. Full variable domain (missing parts from reference TRBV25-1 and TRBJ1-5): EADIYQTPRYLVIGTGKKITLECSQTMGHDKMYWYQQDPGMELHLIHYSYGVNSTEKGDLSSESTVSRIRTEHFPLTLESARPSHTSQYLCASSARDRGGGNQPQHFGDGTRLSIL.

Comments on this clonotype: The junction shows a germline mismatch at one end, possibly a read error. V gene TRBV2 combines with J gene TRBJ2-5; no reliable D call. The length of the CDR3 is 13 residues. Germline-derived CDR1 and CDR2 are SNHLY and FYNNEI. Here the CDR3 DNA reads TGCGCCCGCCGTGGTTTGAGGAAAGAGACCCAGTACTTC. Its protein product is CARRGLRKETQYF.

This clonotype was seen many times. J is TRBJ2-3 and V is TRBV27; unclear D gene. The V gene lost 5 bases and the J gene lost 2 bases, with 14 bases spanning the gap. The germline V gene has CDR1 MNHEY and CDR2 SMNVEV (reference sequence). The CDR3 totals 15 residues. The CDR3 loop is CASSPSTPPTDTQYF. CDR3 nucleotides: TGTGCCAGCAGTCCGTCGACGCCTCCCACAGATACGCAGTATTTT.

Only a few counts were recorded for this clonotype. V and J are TRBV11-2 and TRBJ2-7; TRBD2 agrees at 7 bases. Germline V CDR1 and CDR2: SGHAT, FQNNGV. The CDR3 loop spans 15 amino acids. Unmatched junction bases numbered 5, after V lost 3 bases and J lost 0 bases. In DNA form, the CDR3 reads TGTGCCAGCAGCTTTAACGGCGGGAGCTCCTACGAGCAGTACTTC. It yields the protein CASSFNGGSSYEQYF.

The chain couples TRBV20-1 to TRBJ2-1, with a weak D call TRBD1 (9 bases). Trimming cost V 4 bases and J 12 bases, with 28 bases left between them. The germline CDR1 and CDR2 sequences are DFQATT and SNEGSKA (reference sequence). The CDR3 covers 16 residues. CDR3 DNA: TGCAGTGCTAATACAGGGGGCAAGGAGCGGGAGAGGAGGCAGTTCTTC. Its protein is CSANTGGKERERRQFF.